Described below is a single T cell receptor (beta chain) sequence and its context. Its cognate antigen is unknown. Attached unique molecular identifiers marked individual cDNA molecules. TCRdb used MiXCR to reprocess the 5' RACE reads, holding one entry per CDR3 protein. This sample has about 71,000 distinct CDR3 sequences; over 10% occur once, and the top ten carry roughly 2.5%. These data originate in a study of early T cells in non-severe SARS-CoV-2 infection. Overall study: Chains were not paired, and sequencing was done on bulk RNA from unsorted whole blood.

Study conclusions and caveats: VDJdb matching favored anti-spike CD8 responses, missing private and CD4 specificities.

The origin of this receptor is an adult who was a healthcare worker with PCR-confirmed SARS-CoV-2 infection or an uninfected control (not recorded which). Sequencing used whole blood, obtained at baseline.

Here the CDR3 reads CASSLLGGTGSLTNQPQHF. The CDR3 nucleotides read TGTGCCAGCAGTTTACTCGGCGGGACAGGGTCACTGACAAATCAGCCCCAGCATTTT. The chain links TRBV28 to TRBJ1-5, with 9 bases matching TRBD1. V was pared by 2 bases and J by 4 bases, with 15 bases of the junction left unmatched. This CDR3 contains 19 residues. In germline, CDR1 is MDHEN, CDR2 SYDVKM.